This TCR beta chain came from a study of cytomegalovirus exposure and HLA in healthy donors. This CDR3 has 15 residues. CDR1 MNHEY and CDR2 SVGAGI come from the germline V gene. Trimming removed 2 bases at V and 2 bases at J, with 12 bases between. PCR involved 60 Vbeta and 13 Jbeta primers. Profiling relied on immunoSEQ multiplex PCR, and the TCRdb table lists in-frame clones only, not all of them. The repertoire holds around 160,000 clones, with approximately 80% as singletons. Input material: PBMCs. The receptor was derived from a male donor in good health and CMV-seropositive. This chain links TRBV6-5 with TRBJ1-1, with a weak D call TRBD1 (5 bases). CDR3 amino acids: CASSYQGLRNTEAFF. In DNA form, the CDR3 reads TGTGCCAGCAGTTACCAGGGTCTCAGAAACACTGAAGCTTTCTTT.